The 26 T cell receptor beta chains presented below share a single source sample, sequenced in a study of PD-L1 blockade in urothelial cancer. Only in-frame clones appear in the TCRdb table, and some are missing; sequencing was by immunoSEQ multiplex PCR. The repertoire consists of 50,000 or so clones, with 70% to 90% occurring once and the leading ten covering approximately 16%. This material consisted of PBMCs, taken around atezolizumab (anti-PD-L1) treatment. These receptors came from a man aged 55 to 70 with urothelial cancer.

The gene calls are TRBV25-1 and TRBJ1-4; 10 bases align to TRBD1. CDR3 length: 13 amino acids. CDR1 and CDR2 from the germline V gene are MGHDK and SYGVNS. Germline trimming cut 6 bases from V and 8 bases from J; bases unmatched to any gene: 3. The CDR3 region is CASSRQGAEKLFF. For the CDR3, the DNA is TGTGCCAGCAGCCGACAGGGGGCCGAAAAACTGTTTTTT.

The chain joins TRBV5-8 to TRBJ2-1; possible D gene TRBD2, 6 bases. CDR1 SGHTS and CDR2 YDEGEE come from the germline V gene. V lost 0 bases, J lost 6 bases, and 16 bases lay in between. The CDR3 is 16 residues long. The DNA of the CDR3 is TGTGCCAGCAGCTTGGCGACTAGGCCTACTCTCAATGAGCAGTTCTTC. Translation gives CASSLATRPTLNEQFF.

The CDR3 is CASSLRTEETQYF. CDR3 nucleotides: TGTGCCAGCAGTTTAAGAACAGAAGAGACCCAGTACTTC. The chain carries TRBV27 and TRBJ2-5; D is uncertain. V was trimmed by 2 bases and J by 3 bases, leaving 7 bases between them. CDR1 and CDR2 from the germline V gene are MNHEY and SMNVEV (reference sequence). The CDR3 loop spans 13 amino acids.

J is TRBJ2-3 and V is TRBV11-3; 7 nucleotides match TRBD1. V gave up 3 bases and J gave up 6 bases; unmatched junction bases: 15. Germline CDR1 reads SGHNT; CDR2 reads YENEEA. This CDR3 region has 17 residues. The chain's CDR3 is CASSFSEGGSDRDTQYF. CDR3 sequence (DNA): TGTGCCAGCAGCTTCTCCGAAGGGGGCTCCGACAGGGATACGCAGTATTTT.

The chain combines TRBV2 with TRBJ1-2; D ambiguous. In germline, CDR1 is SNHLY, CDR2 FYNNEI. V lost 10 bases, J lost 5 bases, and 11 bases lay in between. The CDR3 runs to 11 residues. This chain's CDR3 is CATERLYGYTF. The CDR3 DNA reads TGTGCCACCGAGCGGTTGTATGGCTACACCTTC.

The CDR3 region has the DNA TGTGCCAGCAGCCTTTGGAGCTCCGCCTTATCTGAAGCTTTCTTT. It translates to CASSLWSSALSEAFF. The chain recombines TRBV9 with TRBJ1-1; D not resolved. CDR1 and CDR2 (germline): SGDLS, YYNGEE. CDR3 length: 15 residues. The V and J ends lost 4 bases and 6 bases respectively, with 19 bases between them.

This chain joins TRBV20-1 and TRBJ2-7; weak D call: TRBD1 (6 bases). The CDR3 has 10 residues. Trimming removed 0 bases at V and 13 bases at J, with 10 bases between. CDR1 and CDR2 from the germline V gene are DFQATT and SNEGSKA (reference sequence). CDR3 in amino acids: CSARDRDNYF. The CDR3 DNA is TGCAGTGCTAGAGATCGGGACAACTACTTC.

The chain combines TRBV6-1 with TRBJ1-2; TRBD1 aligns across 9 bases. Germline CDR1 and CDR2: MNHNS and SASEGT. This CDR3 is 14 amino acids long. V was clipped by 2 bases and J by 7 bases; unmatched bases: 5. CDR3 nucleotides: TGTGCCAGCAGTGAAAGGGACAGGGCGGCTGGCTACACCTTC. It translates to CASSERDRAAGYTF.

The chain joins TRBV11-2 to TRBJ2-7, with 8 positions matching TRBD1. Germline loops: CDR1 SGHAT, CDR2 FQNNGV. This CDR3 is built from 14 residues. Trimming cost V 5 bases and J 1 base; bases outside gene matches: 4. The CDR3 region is CASSKDRASYEQYF. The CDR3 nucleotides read TGTGCCAGCAGCAAGGACAGGGCGTCCTACGAGCAGTACTTC.

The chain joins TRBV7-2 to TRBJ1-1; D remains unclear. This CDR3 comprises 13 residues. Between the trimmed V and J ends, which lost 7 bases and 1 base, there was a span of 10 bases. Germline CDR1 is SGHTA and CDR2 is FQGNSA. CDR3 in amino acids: CASKNTWNTEAFF. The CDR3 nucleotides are TGTGCCAGCAAGAACACCTGGAACACTGAAGCTTTCTTT.

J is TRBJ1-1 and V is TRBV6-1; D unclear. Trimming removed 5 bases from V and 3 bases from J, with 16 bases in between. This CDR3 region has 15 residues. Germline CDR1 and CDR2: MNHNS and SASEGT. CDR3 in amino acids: CASSLVGDGDTEAFF. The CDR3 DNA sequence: TGTGCCAGCAGTTTAGTTGGCGACGGGGACACTGAAGCTTTCTTT.

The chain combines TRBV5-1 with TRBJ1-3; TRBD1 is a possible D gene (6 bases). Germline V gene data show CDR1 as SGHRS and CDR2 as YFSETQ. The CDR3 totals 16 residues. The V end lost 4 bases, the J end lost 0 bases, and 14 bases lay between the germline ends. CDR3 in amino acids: CASSGRGDSSGNTIYF. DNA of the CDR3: TGCGCCAGCAGCGGGAGGGGGGATAGCTCTGGAAACACCATATATTTT.

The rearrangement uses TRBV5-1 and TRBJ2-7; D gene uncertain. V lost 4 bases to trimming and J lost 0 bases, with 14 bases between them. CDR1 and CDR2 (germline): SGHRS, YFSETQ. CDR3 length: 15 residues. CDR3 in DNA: TGCGCCAGCAGCCCTGCGAGTGAAGCCTCCTACGAGCAGTACTTC. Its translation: CASSPASEASYEQYF. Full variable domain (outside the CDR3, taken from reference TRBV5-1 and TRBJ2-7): KAGVTQTPRYLIKTRGQQVTLSCSPISGHRSVSWYQQTPGQGLQFLFEYFSETQRNKGNFPGRFSGRQFSNSRSEMNVSTLELGDSALYLCASSPASEASYEQYFGPGTRLTVT.

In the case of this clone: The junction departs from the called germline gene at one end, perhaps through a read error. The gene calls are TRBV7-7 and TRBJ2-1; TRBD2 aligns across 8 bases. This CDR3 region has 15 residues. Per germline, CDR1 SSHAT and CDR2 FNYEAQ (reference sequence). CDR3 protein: CASSLEREQWDEQFF. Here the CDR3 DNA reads TGTGCTAGCAGCTTGGAGCGGGAGCAGTGGGATGAGCAGTTCTTC.

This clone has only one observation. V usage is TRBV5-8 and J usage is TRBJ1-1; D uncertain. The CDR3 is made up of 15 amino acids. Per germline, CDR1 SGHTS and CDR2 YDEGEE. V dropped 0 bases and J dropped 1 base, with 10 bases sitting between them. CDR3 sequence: CASSLDVGGNTEAFF. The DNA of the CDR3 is TGTGCCAGCAGCTTGGATGTGGGAGGGAACACTGAAGCTTTCTTT.

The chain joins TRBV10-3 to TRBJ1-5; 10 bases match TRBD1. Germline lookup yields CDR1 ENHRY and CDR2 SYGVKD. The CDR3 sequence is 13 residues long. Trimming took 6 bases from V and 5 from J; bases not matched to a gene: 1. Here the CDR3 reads CAIRDRGYQPQHF. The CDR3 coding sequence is TGTGCCATCAGGGACAGGGGGTATCAGCCCCAGCATTTT.

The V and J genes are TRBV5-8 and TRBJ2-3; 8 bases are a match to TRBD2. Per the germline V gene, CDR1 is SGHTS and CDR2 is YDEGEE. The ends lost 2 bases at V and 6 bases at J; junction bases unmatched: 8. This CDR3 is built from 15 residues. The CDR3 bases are TGTGCCAGCAGCTTTGGGACTAGAGGGGTTGATACGCAGTATTTT. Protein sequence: CASSFGTRGVDTQYF.

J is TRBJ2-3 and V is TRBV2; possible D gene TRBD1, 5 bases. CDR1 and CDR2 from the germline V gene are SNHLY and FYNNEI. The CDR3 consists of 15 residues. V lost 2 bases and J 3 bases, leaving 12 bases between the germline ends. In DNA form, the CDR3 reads TGTGCCAGCAGTGAACTTAGGGGATGGACAGATACGCAGTATTTT. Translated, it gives CASSELRGWTDTQYF.

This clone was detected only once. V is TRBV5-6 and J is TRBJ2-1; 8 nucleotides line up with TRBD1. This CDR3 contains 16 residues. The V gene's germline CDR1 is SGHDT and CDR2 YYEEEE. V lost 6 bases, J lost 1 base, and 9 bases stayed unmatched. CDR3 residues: CASTSGQGASYNEQFF. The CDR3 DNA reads TGTGCCAGCACCAGTGGTCAGGGGGCTTCCTACAATGAGCAGTTCTTC.

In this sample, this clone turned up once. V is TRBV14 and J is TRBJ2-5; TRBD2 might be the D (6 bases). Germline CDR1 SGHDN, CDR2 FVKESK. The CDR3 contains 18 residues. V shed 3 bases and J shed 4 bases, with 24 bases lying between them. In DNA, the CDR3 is TGTGCCAGCAGCCAGGAGTCTCTAGCGATGAATATGGGAGAGACCCAGTACTTC. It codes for CASSQESLAMNMGETQYF.

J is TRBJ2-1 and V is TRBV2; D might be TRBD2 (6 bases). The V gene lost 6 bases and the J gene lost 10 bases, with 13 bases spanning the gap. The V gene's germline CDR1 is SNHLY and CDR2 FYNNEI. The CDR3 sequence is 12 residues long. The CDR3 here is CASSVESGEQFF. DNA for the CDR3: TGTGCCAGCAGCGTCGAAAGCGGGGAGCAGTTCTTC.

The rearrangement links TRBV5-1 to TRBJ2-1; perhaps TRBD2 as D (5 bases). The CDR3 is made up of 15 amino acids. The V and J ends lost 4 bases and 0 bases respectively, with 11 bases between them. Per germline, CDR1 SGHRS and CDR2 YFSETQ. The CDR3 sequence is CASSPPRGSYNEQFF. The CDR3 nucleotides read TGCGCCAGCAGCCCCCCACGGGGCTCCTACAATGAGCAGTTCTTC.

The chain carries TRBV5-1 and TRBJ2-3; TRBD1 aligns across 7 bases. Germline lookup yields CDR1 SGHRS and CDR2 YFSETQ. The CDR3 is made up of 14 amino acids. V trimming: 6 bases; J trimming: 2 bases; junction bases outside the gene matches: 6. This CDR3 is CASTVRGPTDTQYF. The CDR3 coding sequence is TGCGCCAGCACCGTTAGGGGGCCCACAGATACGCAGTATTTT.

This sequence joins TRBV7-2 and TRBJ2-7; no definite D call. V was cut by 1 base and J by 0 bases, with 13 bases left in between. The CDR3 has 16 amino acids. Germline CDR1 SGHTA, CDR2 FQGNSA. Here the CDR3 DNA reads TGTGCCAGCAGCTTAGAACTTCGAAGTAGCTCCTACGAGCAGTACTTC. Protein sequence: CASSLELRSSSYEQYF. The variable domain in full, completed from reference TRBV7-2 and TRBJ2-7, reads GAGVSQSPSNKVTEKGKDVELRCDPISGHTALYWYRQSLGQGLEFLIYFQGNSAPDKSGLPSDRFSAERTGGSVSTLTIQRTQQEDSAVYLCASSLELRSSSYEQYFGPGTRLTVT.

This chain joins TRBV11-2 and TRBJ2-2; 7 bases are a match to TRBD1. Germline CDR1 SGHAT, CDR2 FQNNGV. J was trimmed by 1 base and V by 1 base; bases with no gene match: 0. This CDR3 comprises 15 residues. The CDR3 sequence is CASSLGQGNTGELFF. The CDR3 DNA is TGTGCCAGCAGCTTAGGACAGGGGAACACCGGGGAGCTGTTTTTT.

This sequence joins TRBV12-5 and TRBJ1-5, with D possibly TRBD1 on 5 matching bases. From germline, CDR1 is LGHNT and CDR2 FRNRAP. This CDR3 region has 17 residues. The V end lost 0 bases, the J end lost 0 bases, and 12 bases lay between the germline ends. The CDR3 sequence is CASGLVYTGISNQPQHF. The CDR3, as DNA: TGTGCTAGTGGTTTGGTATATACAGGAATTAGCAATCAGCCCCAGCATTTT. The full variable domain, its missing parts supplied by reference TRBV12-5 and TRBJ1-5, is DARVTQTPRHKVTEMGQEVTMRCQPILGHNTVFWYRQTMMQGLELLAYFRNRAPLDDSGMPKDRFSAEMPDATLATLKIQPSEPRDSAVYFCASGLVYTGISNQPQHFGDGTRLSIL.